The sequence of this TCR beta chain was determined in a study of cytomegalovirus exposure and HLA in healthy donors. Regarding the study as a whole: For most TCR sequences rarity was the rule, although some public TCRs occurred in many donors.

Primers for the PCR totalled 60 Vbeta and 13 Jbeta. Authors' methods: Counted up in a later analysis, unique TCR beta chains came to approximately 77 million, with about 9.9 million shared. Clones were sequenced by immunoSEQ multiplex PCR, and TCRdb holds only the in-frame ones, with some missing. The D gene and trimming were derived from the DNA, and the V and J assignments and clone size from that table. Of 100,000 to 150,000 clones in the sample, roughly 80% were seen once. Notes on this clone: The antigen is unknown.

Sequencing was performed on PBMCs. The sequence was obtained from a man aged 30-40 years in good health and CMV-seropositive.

CDR3 nucleotide sequence: TGTGCCAGCAGCTTGTCAGGGTCAAGTGTCGCTGGAAACACCATATATTTT. This encodes CASSLSGSSVAGNTIYF. V and J are TRBV5-8 and TRBJ1-3; a possible D gene is TRBD1 (5 bases). The CDR3 contains 17 residues. Trimming stripped 1 base from V and 2 bases from J, with 16 bases between. The germline V gene encodes CDR1 SGHTS and CDR2 YDEGEE.